The clone carrying this TCR beta chain was seen only a few times. Using a J-beta primer mix together with a sample-barcoded 5' primer, a second PCR was run for roughly 6 to 11 cycles. TCRdb itself ran the 5' RACE reads through MiXCR, one entry per CDR3 protein. The sample shows hundreds of thousands of distinct CDR3 sequences, about half of them seen only once. The sample is drawn from a study of blood T cells in healthy people across ages. The CDR3 runs to 14 residues. The V gene's germline CDR1 is MNHEY and CDR2 SMNVEV (reference sequence). The J segment lost 6 bases and the V segment lost 3 bases, leaving 7 bases of the junction unmatched.

This sequence originates from an older woman in good health. V usage is TRBV27 and J usage is TRBJ2-7; 8 positions agree with TRBD2. The sequencing sample was made of blood. As DNA, the CDR3 is TGTGCCAGCAGTTTGTGGCGGGAGGACTCCGAGCAGTACTTC. Amino acid sequence: CASSLWREDSEQYF.